The 24 T cell receptor beta chains listed next were all sequenced from one sample in a study of T-cell memory formation after mild COVID-19. TCRdb redid the calling of the 5' RACE reads with MiXCR, one entry per CDR3 protein. Of almost 250,000 distinct CDR3 sequences in the sample, 15% are singletons; the top ten hold around 2%. Sequencing was done on a sample of PBMCs or a T cell subset sorted from them (not recorded which). The source of these receptors is an adult woman who had mild COVID-19 (a few samples of this study predate the infection). Cell type and time point are not known.

This clonotype occurred a few times. The chain links TRBV6-5 to TRBJ1-5, with no clear D. CDR3 length equals 14 residues. Germline V lookup: CDR1 MNHEY, CDR2 SVGAGI. With 0 bases removed from V and 6 bases from J, the gap between germline ends came to 9 bases. This CDR3 is CASSYSGPGQPQHF. The DNA for the CDR3 is TGTGCCAGCAGTTACTCAGGACCGGGTCAGCCCCAGCATTTT.

The chain links TRBV12-3 or TRBV12-4 to TRBJ2-5; 8 nucleotides align to TRBD1. CDR3 length: 13 amino acids. V shed 4 bases and J 11 bases; nucleotides not matched to a gene: 9. The CDR3: CASSSGQGLPQYF. The CDR3 bases are TGTGCCAGCAGTTCCGGACAGGGCCTTCCTCAGTACTTC.

This clonotype was counted at least ten times. The chain joins TRBV5-5 to TRBJ2-1, with 13 bases fitting TRBD2. The junction had 17 bases not matched to a gene; V was cut back by 2 bases and J by 9 bases. The CDR3 extends over 19 amino acids. Germline V gene sequence: CDR1 SGHKS, CDR2 YYEKEE (reference sequence). CDR3 DNA: TGTGCCAGCAGCTTATGGACTAGCGGGAGTAGAATGGGTTCAGGTGAGCAGTTCTTC. It yields the protein CASSLWTSGSRMGSGEQFF.

This clonotype has just a few counts. This sequence joins TRBV24-1 and TRBJ2-2, with no clear D. V was trimmed by 4 bases and J by 1 base, leaving 6 bases between them. Germline CDR1 KGHDR, CDR2 SFDVKD. The CDR3 is 14 amino acids. The CDR3, as DNA: TGTGCCACCAGTGACCGACAGAACACCGGGGAGCTGTTTTTT. Its translation is CATSDRQNTGELFF.

CDR3 amino acids: CASSSGGGASYNEQFF. DNA for the CDR3: TGTGCCAGCAGCTCCGGCGGGGGGGCAAGCTACAATGAGCAGTTCTTC. The V gene is TRBV7-3, the J gene TRBJ2-1; TRBD2 matches 9 bases. V gave up 4 bases and J gave up 3 bases; unmatched junction bases: 7. The CDR3 extends over 16 amino acids. Germline-derived CDR1 and CDR2 are SGHTA and FQGTGA.

The rearrangement links TRBV29-1 to TRBJ1-1; tentatively, D is TRBD1 (5 bases). This CDR3 contains 15 residues. Germline CDR1 and CDR2: SQVTM and ANQGSEA. Trimming removed 7 bases at V and 1 base at J, with 19 bases between. CDR3: CSGQGSWVRNTEAFF. The CDR3 bases are TGCAGCGGCCAGGGTAGTTGGGTTCGGAACACTGAAGCTTTCTTT. Based on the CDR3 plus reference TRBV29-1 and TRBJ1-1, the full variable domain is SAVISQKPSRDICQRGTSLTIQCQVDSQVTMMFWYRQQPGQSLTLIATANQGSEATYESGFVIDKFPISRPNLTFSTLTVSNMSPEDSSIYLCSGQGSWVRNTEAFFGQGTRLTVV.

V gene TRBV29-1 combines with J gene TRBJ2-2; D may be TRBD1 (5 bases). The CDR3 has 13 amino acids. Germline V lookup: CDR1 SQVTM, CDR2 ANQGSEA. Trimming cost V 6 bases and J 3 bases, with 11 bases left between them. CDR3 sequence reads: CSVRDSYTGELFF. The CDR3 DNA follows: TGCAGCGTCCGCGACAGTTACACCGGGGAGCTGTTTTTT.

This clonotype occurred many times. This chain joins TRBV5-5 and TRBJ2-6; 7 bases map to TRBD1. Germline V gene lookup returns CDR1 SGHKS and CDR2 YYEKEE (reference sequence). The CDR3 has 17 residues. V was pared by 0 bases and J by 0 bases, with 3 bases of the junction left unmatched. CDR3 protein: CASSLEGQNSGANVLTF. The CDR3 coding sequence is TGTGCCAGCAGCTTGGAGGGACAGAACTCTGGGGCCAACGTCCTGACTTTC.

This clonotype was counted a few times. The V gene is TRBV29-1, the J gene TRBJ1-1; D is ambiguous. This CDR3 is built from 11 residues. V dropped 4 bases and J dropped 3 bases, with 6 bases sitting between them. Germline-derived CDR1 and CDR2 are SQVTM and ANQGSEA. The CDR3 sequence: CSVAGYTEAFF. Written as DNA, the CDR3 is TGCAGCGTTGCTGGGTACACTGAAGCTTTCTTT.

V gene TRBV19 combines with J gene TRBJ1-1; D not resolved. This CDR3 has 14 amino acids. CDR1 is LNHDA and CDR2 is SQIVND in the germline V gene (reference sequence). The germline V and J ends were trimmed by 8 bases and 0 bases, with 13 bases remaining between them. Here the CDR3 reads CASRSGRVNTEAFF. The CDR3 region has the DNA TGTGCCAGTCGATCCGGACGGGTGAACACTGAAGCTTTCTTT.

This CDR3 reads CASSERATYNEQFF. CDR3 coding DNA: TGTGCCAGCAGTGAAAGGGCGACCTACAATGAGCAGTTCTTC. The chain couples TRBV6-1 to TRBJ2-1; unclear D gene. The V gene's germline CDR1 is MNHNS and CDR2 SASEGT. The CDR3 has 14 residues. Trimming shortened V by 2 bases and J by 2 bases, and 7 bases separated the two germline ends.

The CDR3 region has the DNA TGTGCCACCAGTGATTCCTCGGGACTTGCAACGAGCACAGATACGCAGTATTTT. Its translation: CATSDSSGLATSTDTQYF. The chain has TRBV24-1 and TRBJ2-3; TRBD2 is a possible D gene (6 bases). Deletions cut 2 bases from V and 0 bases from J, with 17 bases between. This CDR3 comprises 18 residues. Per germline, CDR1 KGHDR and CDR2 SFDVKD.

This clonotype appeared a few times. This chain uses TRBV5-1 with TRBJ2-2, with no clear D. Trimming cost V 0 bases and J 0 bases, with 3 bases left between them. CDR3 length: 14 residues. CDR1 and CDR2 from the germline V gene are SGHRS and YFSETQ. The CDR3 sequence is CASSLVTNTGELFF. DNA of the CDR3: TGCGCCAGCAGCTTGGTAACGAACACCGGGGAGCTGTTTTTT.

The rearrangement joins TRBV12-3 or TRBV12-4 to TRBJ2-3; 8 bases fit TRBD1. The CDR3 totals 15 residues. Trimming at V came to 8 bases and at J to 8 bases, leaving 15 bases not matched to a gene. CDR3 residues: CASGSPRAGGRTQYF. CDR3 nucleotides: TGTGCCAGCGGTTCCCCGAGGGCAGGGGGCCGTACGCAGTATTTT.

The V gene is TRBV24-1, the J gene TRBJ2-1; 7 nucleotides match TRBD2. The length of the CDR3 is 14 residues. V was pared by 7 bases and J by 5 bases, with 7 bases of the junction left unmatched. Germline-derived CDR1 and CDR2 are KGHDR and SFDVKD. CDR3 sequence reads: CATSLAAGNNEQFF. As DNA, the CDR3 is TGTGCCACCAGCCTAGCAGCGGGGAACAATGAGCAGTTCTTC.

V usage is TRBV27 and J usage is TRBJ2-5; 7 positions agree with TRBD1. From germline, CDR1 is MNHEY and CDR2 SMNVEV (reference sequence). The CDR3 has 15 residues. V shed 2 bases, J shed 8 bases, and the junction held 11 bases outside the gene matches. The CDR3 bases are TGTGCCAGCAGTTTAAGGGGGCAGGGTCCGGGAACCCAGTACTTC. It yields the protein CASSLRGQGPGTQYF.

In this sample, this clonotype turned up a few times. V and J are TRBV11-3 and TRBJ2-4, with D possibly TRBD2 on 5 matching bases. The CDR3 sequence is 16 residues long. V was clipped by 5 bases and J by 3 bases, with 17 bases between them. Germline loops: CDR1 SGHNT, CDR2 YENEEA. CDR3 DNA sequence: TGTGCCAGCAGCAGATCCTACGGGGTAGGCAAAAACATTCAGTACTTC. Translating it yields CASSRSYGVGKNIQYF.

This chain uses TRBV18 with TRBJ2-1; D ambiguous. Germline CDR1 is KGHSH and CDR2 is LQKENI. This CDR3 region has 12 residues. Trimming shortened V by 0 bases and J by 9 bases, and 6 bases separated the two germline ends. CDR3 DNA: TGTGCCAGCTCACCACCCCAAGTTGAGCAGTTCTTC. Translated, it gives CASSPPQVEQFF.

This clonotype was counted only a few times. The V and J genes are TRBV23-1 and TRBJ2-5; D unresolved. TRBV23-1 is an ORF; its function is uncertain. The germline V and J ends were trimmed by 3 bases and 5 bases, with 19 bases remaining between them. The CDR3 sequence is 16 residues long. The CDR3, as DNA: TGCGCCAGCAGTCACTCCGACTGTACGGGCCCGGAGACCCAGTACTTC. Protein product: CASSHSDCTGPETQYF.

V usage is TRBV5-1 and J usage is TRBJ2-3; 9 bases align to TRBD2. CDR1 is SGHRS and CDR2 is YFSETQ in the germline V gene. V shed 4 bases, J shed 1 base, and the junction held 7 bases outside the gene matches. The CDR3 sequence is 16 residues long. CDR3 amino acids: CASSRWVAGGTDTQYF. The DNA for the CDR3 is TGCGCCAGCAGCCGCTGGGTAGCGGGGGGCACAGATACGCAGTATTTT. The full variable domain, with the rest looked up from reference TRBV5-1 and TRBJ2-3, is KAGVTQTPRYLIKTRGQQVTLSCSPISGHRSVSWYQQTPGQGLQFLFEYFSETQRNKGNFPGRFSGRQFSNSRSEMNVSTLELGDSALYLCASSRWVAGGTDTQYFGPGTRLTVL.

This clonotype was counted only a few times. The chain is built from TRBV7-2 and TRBJ1-5; TRBD1 matches 9 bases. In germline, CDR1 is SGHTA, CDR2 FQGNSA. The CDR3 is 17 residues long. Losses at the gene ends were 2 bases for V and 5 bases for J; bases not matched to a gene: 10. The CDR3 bases are TGTGCCAGCAGCTTAATATTTACAGGGGGCATCGATCAGCCCCAGCATTTT. Protein: CASSLIFTGGIDQPQHF.

This clonotype was counted between two and nine times. The rearrangement joins TRBV5-1 to TRBJ2-1; 7 nucleotides align to TRBD1. This CDR3 contains 16 residues. The ends lost 5 bases at V and 5 bases at J; junction bases unmatched: 13. Germline V gives CDR1 SGHRS, CDR2 YFSETQ. CDR3 coding DNA: TGCGCCAGCAGATCAACGAGACAGGGTCGGCACAATGAGCAGTTCTTC. It specifies CASRSTRQGRHNEQFF.

Many counts were recorded for this clonotype. The chain recombines TRBV5-5 with TRBJ1-2; TRBD1 matches at 12 bases. J lost 7 bases, V lost 4 bases, and 8 bases had no gene match. The length of the CDR3 is 15 residues. CDR1 SGHKS and CDR2 YYEKEE come from the germline V gene (reference sequence). The CDR3 DNA follows: TGTGCCAGCAGCACCCTGGGACAGGGGGCTGTTGGCTACACCTTC. Protein sequence: CASSTLGQGAVGYTF.

This clonotype has more than one count but fewer than ten. The V call is TRBV5-1, the J call TRBJ2-5; 13 bases align to TRBD2. Germline CDR1 SGHRS, CDR2 YFSETQ. The V segment lost 4 bases and the J segment 5 bases; nucleotides outside the gene matches: 5. The CDR3 covers 15 residues. The DNA of the CDR3 is TGCGCCAGCAGCAGGACTAGCGGGAGCTATGAGACCCAGTACTTC. Protein: CASSRTSGSYETQYF.